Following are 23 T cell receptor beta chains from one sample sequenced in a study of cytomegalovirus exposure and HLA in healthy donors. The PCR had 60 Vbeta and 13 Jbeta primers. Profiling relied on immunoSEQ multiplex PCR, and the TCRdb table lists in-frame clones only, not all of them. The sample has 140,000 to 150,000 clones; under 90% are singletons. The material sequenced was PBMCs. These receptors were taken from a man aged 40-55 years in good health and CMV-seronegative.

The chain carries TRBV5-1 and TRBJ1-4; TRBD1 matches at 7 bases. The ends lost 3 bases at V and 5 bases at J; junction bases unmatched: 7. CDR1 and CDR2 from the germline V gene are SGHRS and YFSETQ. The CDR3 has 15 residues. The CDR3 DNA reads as TGCGCCAGCAGCTGGACGGGACAGACGAATGAAAAACTGTTTTTT. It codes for CASSWTGQTNEKLFF.

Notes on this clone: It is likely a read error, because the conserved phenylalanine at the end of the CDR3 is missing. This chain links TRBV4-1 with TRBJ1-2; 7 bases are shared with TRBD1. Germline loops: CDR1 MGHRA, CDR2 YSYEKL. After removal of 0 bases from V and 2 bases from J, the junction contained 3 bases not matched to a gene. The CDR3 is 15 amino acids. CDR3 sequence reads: CASSQDPTGNYGYTL. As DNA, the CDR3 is TGCGCCAGCAGCCAAGATCCGACAGGGAACTATGGCTACACCCTC.

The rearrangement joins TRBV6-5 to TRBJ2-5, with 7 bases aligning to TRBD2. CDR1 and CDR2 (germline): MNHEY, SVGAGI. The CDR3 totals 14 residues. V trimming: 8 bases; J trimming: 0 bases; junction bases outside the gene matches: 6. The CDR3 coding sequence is TGTGCCAGCCGACCAGCGGGGTACCAAGAGACCCAGTACTTC. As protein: CASRPAGYQETQYF.

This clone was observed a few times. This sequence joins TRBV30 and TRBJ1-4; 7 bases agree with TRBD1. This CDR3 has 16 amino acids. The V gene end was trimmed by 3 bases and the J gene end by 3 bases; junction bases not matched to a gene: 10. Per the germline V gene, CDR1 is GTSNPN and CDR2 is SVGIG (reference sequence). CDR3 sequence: CAWSPRRGQANEKLFF. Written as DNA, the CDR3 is TGTGCCTGGAGCCCCCGGAGGGGGCAGGCTAATGAAAAACTGTTTTTT.

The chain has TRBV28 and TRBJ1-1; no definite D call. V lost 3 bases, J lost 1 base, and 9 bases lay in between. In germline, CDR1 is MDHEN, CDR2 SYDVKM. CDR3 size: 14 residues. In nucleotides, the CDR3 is TGTGCCAGCAGTTTGGTACAGACGAACACTGAAGCTTTCTTT. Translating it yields CASSLVQTNTEAFF.

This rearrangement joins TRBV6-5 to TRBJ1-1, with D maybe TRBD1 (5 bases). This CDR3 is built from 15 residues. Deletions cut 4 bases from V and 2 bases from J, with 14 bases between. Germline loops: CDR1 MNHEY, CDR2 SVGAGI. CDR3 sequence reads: CASSFSAGINTEAFF. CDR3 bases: TGTGCCAGCAGTTTCTCGGCAGGGATAAACACTGAAGCTTTCTTT.

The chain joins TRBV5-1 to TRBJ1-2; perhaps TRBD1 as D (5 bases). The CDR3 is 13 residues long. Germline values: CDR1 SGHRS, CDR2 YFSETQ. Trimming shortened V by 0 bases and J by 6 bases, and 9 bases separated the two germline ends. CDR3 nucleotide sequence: TGCGCCAGCAGCTTGGCCGGAGGGGATGGCTACACCTTC. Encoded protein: CASSLAGGDGYTF.

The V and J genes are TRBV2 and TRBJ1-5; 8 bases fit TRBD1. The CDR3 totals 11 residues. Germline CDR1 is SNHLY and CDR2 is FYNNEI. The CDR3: CATGADQPQHF. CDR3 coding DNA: TGTGCGACAGGGGCTGATCAGCCCCAGCATTTT.

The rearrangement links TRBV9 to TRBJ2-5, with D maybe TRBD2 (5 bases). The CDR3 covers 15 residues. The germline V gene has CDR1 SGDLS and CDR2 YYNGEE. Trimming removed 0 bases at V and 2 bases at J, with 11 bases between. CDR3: CASSVAPGSQETQYF. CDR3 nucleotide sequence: TGTGCCAGCAGCGTAGCCCCGGGGAGTCAAGAGACCCAGTACTTC.

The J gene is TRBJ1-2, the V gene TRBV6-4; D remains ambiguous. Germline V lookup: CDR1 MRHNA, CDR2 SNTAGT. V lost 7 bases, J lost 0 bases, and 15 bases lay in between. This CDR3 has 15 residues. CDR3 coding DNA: TGTGCCAGCAAATCCGAGCGGGGAGCTAACTATGGCTACACCTTC. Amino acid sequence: CASKSERGANYGYTF.

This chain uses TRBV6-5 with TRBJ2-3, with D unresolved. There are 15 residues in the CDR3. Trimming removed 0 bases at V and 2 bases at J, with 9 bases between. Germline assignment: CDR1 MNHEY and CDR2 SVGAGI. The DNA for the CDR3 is TGTGCCAGCAGTTACTCTCAGGATTTCACAGATACGCAGTATTTT. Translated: CASSYSQDFTDTQYF.

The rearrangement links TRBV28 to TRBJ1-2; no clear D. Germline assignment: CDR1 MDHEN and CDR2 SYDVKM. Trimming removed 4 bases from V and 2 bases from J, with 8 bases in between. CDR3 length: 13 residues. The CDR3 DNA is TGTGCCAGCAGTTCTGGCCCAAACTATGGCTACACCTTC. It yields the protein CASSSGPNYGYTF.

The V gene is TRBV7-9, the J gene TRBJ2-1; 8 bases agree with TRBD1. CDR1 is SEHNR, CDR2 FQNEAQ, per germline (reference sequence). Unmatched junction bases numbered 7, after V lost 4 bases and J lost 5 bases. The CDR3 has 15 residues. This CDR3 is CASSWSGGGNNEQFF. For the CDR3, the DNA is TGTGCCAGCAGCTGGTCAGGGGGCGGGAACAATGAGCAGTTCTTC.

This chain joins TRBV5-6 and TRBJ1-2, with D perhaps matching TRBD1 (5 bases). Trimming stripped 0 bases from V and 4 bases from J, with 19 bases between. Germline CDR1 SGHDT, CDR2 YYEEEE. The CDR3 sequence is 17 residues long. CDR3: CASSLVDGALRSYGYTF. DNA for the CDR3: TGTGCCAGCAGCTTGGTTGATGGGGCTCTGAGGTCCTATGGCTACACCTTC.

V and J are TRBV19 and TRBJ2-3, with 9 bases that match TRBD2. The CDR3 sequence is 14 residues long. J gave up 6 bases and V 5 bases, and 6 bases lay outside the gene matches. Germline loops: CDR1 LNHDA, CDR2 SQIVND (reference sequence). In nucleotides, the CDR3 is TGTGCCAGTAGTCGCGGGGGGGCCATGGATACGCAGTATTTT. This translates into CASSRGGAMDTQYF.

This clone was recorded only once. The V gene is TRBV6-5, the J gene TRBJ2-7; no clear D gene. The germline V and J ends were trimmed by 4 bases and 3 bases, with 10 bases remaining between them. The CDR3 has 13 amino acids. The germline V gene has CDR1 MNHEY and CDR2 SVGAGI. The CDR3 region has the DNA TGTGCCAGCAGTTTGGGCCTTTTCTACGAGCAGTACTTC. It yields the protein CASSLGLFYEQYF.

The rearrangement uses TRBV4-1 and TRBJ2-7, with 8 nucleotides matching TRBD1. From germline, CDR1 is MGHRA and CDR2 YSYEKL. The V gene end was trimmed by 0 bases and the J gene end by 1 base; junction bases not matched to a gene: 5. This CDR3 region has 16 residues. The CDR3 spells CASSQEPGGISYEQYF. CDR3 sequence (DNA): TGCGCCAGCAGCCAAGAGCCAGGGGGCATATCCTACGAGCAGTACTTC.

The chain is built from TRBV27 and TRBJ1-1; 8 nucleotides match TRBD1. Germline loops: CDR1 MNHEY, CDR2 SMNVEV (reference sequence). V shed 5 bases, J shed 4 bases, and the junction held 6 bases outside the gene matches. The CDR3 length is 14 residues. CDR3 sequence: CASSLTDRATEAFF. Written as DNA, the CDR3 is TGTGCCAGCAGTCTCACGGACAGGGCCACTGAAGCTTTCTTT.

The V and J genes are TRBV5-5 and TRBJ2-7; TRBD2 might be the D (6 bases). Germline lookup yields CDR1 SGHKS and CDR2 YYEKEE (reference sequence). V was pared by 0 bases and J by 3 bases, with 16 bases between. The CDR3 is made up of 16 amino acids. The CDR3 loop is CASSLGGVGRNYEQYF. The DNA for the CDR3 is TGTGCCAGCAGCTTGGGGGGGGTGGGCAGAAACTACGAGCAGTACTTC. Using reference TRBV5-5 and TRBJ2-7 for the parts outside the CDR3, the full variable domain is DAGVTQSPTHLIKTRGQQVTLRCSPISGHKSVSWYQQVLGQGPQFIFQYYEKEERGRGNFPDRFSARQFPNYSSELNVNALLLGDSALYLCASSLGGVGRNYEQYFGPGTRLTVT.

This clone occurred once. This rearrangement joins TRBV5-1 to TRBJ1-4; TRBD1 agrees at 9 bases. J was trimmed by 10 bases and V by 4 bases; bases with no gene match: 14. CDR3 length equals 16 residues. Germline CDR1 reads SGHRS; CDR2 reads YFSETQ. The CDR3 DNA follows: TGCGCCAGCAGCAGAGACGAGGGGACAGGGAGCGGAAAACTGTTTTTT. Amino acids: CASSRDEGTGSGKLFF.

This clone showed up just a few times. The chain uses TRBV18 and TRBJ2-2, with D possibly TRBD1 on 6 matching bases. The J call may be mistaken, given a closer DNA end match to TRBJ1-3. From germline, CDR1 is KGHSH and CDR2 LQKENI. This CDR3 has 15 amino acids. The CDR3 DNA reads TGTGCCAGCTCATCGACAGGCACTTACGGAAACACCATATATTTT. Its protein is CASSSTGTYGNTIYF.

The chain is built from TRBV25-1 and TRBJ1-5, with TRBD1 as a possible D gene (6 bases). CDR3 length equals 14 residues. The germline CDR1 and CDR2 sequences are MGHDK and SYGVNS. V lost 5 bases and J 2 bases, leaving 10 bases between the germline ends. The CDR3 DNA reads TGTGCCAGCAGTCCACGACAGGGCAATCAGCCCCAGCATTTT. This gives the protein CASSPRQGNQPQHF.

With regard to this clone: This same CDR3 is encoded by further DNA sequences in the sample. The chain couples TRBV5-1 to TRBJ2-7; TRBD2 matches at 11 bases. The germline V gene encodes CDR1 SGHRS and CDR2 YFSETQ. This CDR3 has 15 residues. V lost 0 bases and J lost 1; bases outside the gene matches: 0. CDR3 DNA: TGCGCCAGCAGCTTGGGGACTAGCGGGTCCTACGAGCAGTACTTC. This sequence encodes CASSLGTSGSYEQYF. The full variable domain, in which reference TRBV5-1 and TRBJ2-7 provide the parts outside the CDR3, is KAGVTQTPRYLIKTRGQQVTLSCSPISGHRSVSWYQQTPGQGLQFLFEYFSETQRNKGNFPGRFSGRQFSNSRSEMNVSTLELGDSALYLCASSLGTSGSYEQYFGPGTRLTVT.